This entry lists 31 T cell receptor beta chains sequenced from one sample in a study of T cells in Graves' hyperthyroidism and ophthalmopathy. Amplified regions were TCR beta CDR3 sequences from RNA transcripts. First-round RT-PCR targeting the TCR CDR3 was performed with the HTBI primer set. One entry per CDR3 protein results from TCRdb running MiXCR on the multiplex PCR reads. The sample includes approximately 370,000 distinct CDR3 sequences, roughly 15% of them seen just once. The sequencing sample was made of blood. Source of these receptors: a woman younger than 45 with Graves' hyperthyroidism that later progressed to Graves' ophthalmopathy.

Of note for this clonotype: An end of the junction differs from the germline gene, which may be a read error. The V gene is TRBV19, the J gene TRBJ2-7, with TRBD1 as a possible D gene (6 bases). The germline gives CDR1 LNHDA, CDR2 SQIVND (reference sequence). This CDR3 region has 15 residues. In DNA form, the CDR3 reads TGTGCCAGTAGTAGCCGGGACAAAGCCTCCCACGAGCAGTACTTC. It codes for CASSSRDKASHEQYF.

A remark on this clonotype: At one end, the junction sequence differs from germline, possibly due to a read error. This chain links TRBV7-9 with TRBJ1-1; possible D gene TRBD1, 5 bases. This CDR3 has 16 residues. Germline values: CDR1 SEHNR, CDR2 FQNEAQ (reference sequence). In DNA form, the CDR3 reads TGTGCCAGCAGACCCCGGGGCGGACGGAAGAACACTAAAGCTTTCTTT. This encodes CASRPRGGRKNTKAFF. The full variable domain, its missing parts supplied by reference TRBV7-9 and TRBJ1-1, is DTGVSQNPRHKITKRGQNVTFRCDPISEHNRLYWYRQTLGQGPEFLTYFQNEAQLEKSRLLSDRFSAERPKGSFSTLEIQRTEQGDSAMYLCASRPRGGRKNTKAFFGQGTRLTVV.

This clonotype was observed a few times. The chain joins TRBV18 to TRBJ2-7; the D gene is possibly TRBD1 (6 bases). Trimming left V 3 bases short and J 6 bases short, with 21 bases between. Germline V gene sequence: CDR1 KGHSH, CDR2 LQKENI. CDR3 length: 16 residues. CDR3 protein: CASSPNDGQLRVEQYF. The DNA for the CDR3 is TGTGCCAGCTCACCTAACGACGGACAGCTCCGAGTCGAGCAGTACTTC.

This clonotype has ten or more counts. The CDR3 sequence: CASKGRQYNQPQHF. The DNA of the CDR3 is TGTGCCAGCAAGGGTCGACAGTACAATCAGCCCCAGCATTTT. The chain combines TRBV19 with TRBJ1-5, with a possible D match to TRBD1 (5 bases). This CDR3 is 14 amino acids long. CDR1 is LNHDA, CDR2 SQIVND, per germline (reference sequence). Trimming left V 9 bases short and J 3 bases short, with 15 bases between.

Remarks on this clonotype: One base away lies a much larger clone, so this may be a sequencing read error. The gene calls are TRBV29-1 and TRBJ2-2; no clear D. The CDR3 length is 11 residues. Germline-derived CDR1 and CDR2 are SQVTM and ANQGSEA. This CDR3 is CGMKDTGELFF. CDR3 sequence (DNA): TGCGGGATGAAGGACACCGGGGAGCTGTTTTTT.

This clonotype was recorded at least ten times. V and J are TRBV30 and TRBJ2-7; D possibly corresponds to TRBD1 (5 bases). CDR3 length equals 11 residues. The germline V gene encodes CDR1 GTSNPN and CDR2 SVGIG (reference sequence). The V and J ends lost 2 bases and 7 bases respectively, with 9 bases between them. CDR3 residues: CAWSFGQEQYF. CDR3 nucleotides: TGTGCCTGGAGTTTCGGACAAGAGCAGTACTTC.

There are a few counts of this clonotype. The genes are TRBV20-1 and TRBJ1-5; tentatively, D is TRBD1 (5 bases). V lost 5 bases and J 0 bases, leaving 17 bases between the germline ends. The CDR3 sequence is 16 residues long. CDR1 and CDR2 from the germline V gene are DFQATT and SNEGSKA (reference sequence). Written as DNA, the CDR3 is TGCAGTGCTGAGAGGGACGGGAGTGGTAGCAATCAGCCCCAGCATTTT. Encoded protein: CSAERDGSGSNQPQHF.

V gene TRBV19 combines with J gene TRBJ1-5; D is unclear. The CDR3 totals 14 residues. Trimming took off 9 bases at V and 2 bases at J, with 14 bases between the two ends. Germline CDR1 LNHDA, CDR2 SQIVND (reference sequence). The CDR3 nucleotides are TGTGCCAGCCGCTTATGGCAAGGCAATCAGCCCCAGCATTTT. Its translation: CASRLWQGNQPQHF.

This sequence joins TRBV24-1 and TRBJ2-1, with TRBD2 identical over 8 bases. Germline V gene lookup returns CDR1 KGHDR and CDR2 SFDVKD. V gave up 3 bases and J gave up 2 bases; unmatched junction bases: 5. The CDR3 consists of 16 residues. The CDR3 sequence: CATSDVTSGTYNEQFF. CDR3 nucleotides: TGTGCCACCAGTGATGTAACTAGCGGAACCTACAATGAGCAGTTCTTC.

This clonotype occurred many times. The chain links TRBV10-2 to TRBJ1-4; TRBD1 agrees at 7 bases. Germline CDR1 WSHSY, CDR2 SAAADI. Trimming at V came to 6 bases and at J to 8 bases, leaving 18 bases not matched to a gene. The CDR3 extends over 17 amino acids. The CDR3 sequence is CASREGIRTGGGEKLFF. The CDR3 region has the DNA TGCGCCAGCAGGGAGGGAATAAGGACAGGCGGCGGGGAAAAACTGTTTTTT.

This clonotype was picked up a small number of times. The rearrangement links TRBV10-2 to TRBJ2-1; TRBD2 aligns across 9 bases. Germline CDR1 WSHSY, CDR2 SAAADI. Losses at the gene ends were 8 bases for V and 4 bases for J; bases not matched to a gene: 3. This CDR3 has 13 residues. CDR3 sequence: CASGTSLYNEQFF. The DNA of the CDR3 is TGCGCCAGCGGGACTAGCTTGTACAATGAGCAGTTCTTC.

This clonotype occurred many times. This chain uses TRBV11-2 with TRBJ2-5; D gene uncertain. Germline assignment: CDR1 SGHAT and CDR2 FQNNGV. This CDR3 has 14 amino acids. Deletions cut 5 bases from V and 3 bases from J, with 13 bases between. CDR3 sequence (DNA): TGTGCCAGCAGCCCGCCAATTGGGAAAGAGACCCAGTACTTC. Translated, it gives CASSPPIGKETQYF.

The V call is TRBV7-9, the J call TRBJ2-2; weak D call: TRBD2 (5 bases). V lost 2 bases and J lost 0, with 13 bases in between. This CDR3 spans 17 amino acids. From germline, CDR1 is SEHNR and CDR2 FQNEAQ (reference sequence). The CDR3 spells CASSLPPREPNTGELFF. The CDR3 DNA reads TGTGCCAGCAGCTTACCTCCGAGGGAACCGAACACCGGGGAGCTGTTTTTT.

This clonotype was picked up many times. V gene TRBV12-3 or TRBV12-4 combines with J gene TRBJ2-1; perhaps TRBD1 as D (5 bases). The CDR3 is made up of 14 amino acids. V was shortened by 1 base and J by 5 bases, with 9 bases between the two germline ends. CDR3 nucleotides: TGTGCCAGCAGTTTAGATCCCAGGGACAATGAGCAGTTCTTC. Translation: CASSLDPRDNEQFF.

This clonotype was detected ten times or more. The genes are TRBV2 and TRBJ1-1; 9 bases line up with TRBD1. V trimming: 6 bases; J trimming: 1 base; junction bases outside the gene matches: 3. From germline, CDR1 is SNHLY and CDR2 FYNNEI. The CDR3 sequence is 14 residues long. This CDR3 is CASRKQGANTEAFF. In DNA form, the CDR3 reads TGTGCCAGCAGAAAACAGGGGGCGAACACTGAAGCTTTCTTT. Using reference TRBV2 and TRBJ1-1 for the parts outside the CDR3, the full variable domain is EPEVTQTPSHQVTQMGQEVILRCVPISNHLYFYWYRQILGQKVEFLVSFYNNEISEKSEIFDDQFSVERPDGSNFTLKIRSTKLEDSAMYFCASRKQGANTEAFFGQGTRLTVV.

In this sample, this clonotype turned up many times. The V and J genes are TRBV20-1 and TRBJ2-3; D may match TRBD1 or TRBD2 (6 bases each). The germline gives CDR1 DFQATT, CDR2 SNEGSKA (reference sequence). This CDR3 is 16 amino acids long. V gave up 3 bases and J gave up 1 base, with 17 bases separating them. CDR3 coding DNA: TGCAGTGCTAGCTATGAGGGGGACTCCCGCACAGATACGCAGTATTTT. Encoded protein: CSASYEGDSRTDTQYF.

This clonotype has ten or more counts. V and J are TRBV6-2 or TRBV6-3 and TRBJ1-2, with 9 bases that match TRBD1. Unmatched junction bases numbered 8, after V lost 2 bases and J lost 7 bases. This CDR3 is built from 15 residues. From germline, CDR1 is MNHEY and CDR2 SVGEGT. The CDR3 DNA reads TGTGCCAGCAGTTACGGGGGACAGGGCCGGTCTGGCTACACCTTC. It is translated as CASSYGGQGRSGYTF.

This clonotype was observed many times. The rearrangement links TRBV27 to TRBJ2-1; 11 positions match TRBD2. Trimming cost V 2 bases and J 0 bases; bases outside gene matches: 6. This CDR3 comprises 18 residues. Germline V lookup: CDR1 MNHEY, CDR2 SMNVEV (reference sequence). The CDR3 reads CASSLASGGPYSYNEQFF. Here the CDR3 DNA reads TGTGCCAGCAGTTTAGCTAGCGGGGGGCCCTACTCCTACAATGAGCAGTTCTTC.

This clonotype was detected ten times or more. The V call is TRBV11-2, the J call TRBJ2-2; 7 nucleotides align to TRBD2. With 5 bases clipped from V and 5 bases from J, the junction kept 11 bases outside the gene matches. The CDR3 totals 16 residues. Germline CDR1 SGHAT, CDR2 FQNNGV. Written as DNA, the CDR3 is TGTGCCAGCAGCCGTGCAGCGGGAAAGACGACCGGGGAGCTGTTTTTT. The encoded protein is CASSRAAGKTTGELFF.

The chain is built from TRBV10-1 and TRBJ1-1; D is possibly TRBD1 (6 bases). The CDR3 has 15 amino acids. CDR1 and CDR2 (germline): WNHNN, SYGVQD (reference sequence). V was pared by 3 bases and J by 0 bases, with 11 bases between. CDR3 sequence (DNA): TGCGCCAGCAGTGAAGTGGGGGGCTTGAACACTGAAGCTTTCTTT. The encoded protein is CASSEVGGLNTEAFF.

In its sample, this clonotype was seen many times. The V and J genes are TRBV12-5 and TRBJ2-3, with TRBD2 as a possible D gene (5 bases). The CDR3 runs 14 residues. V lost 5 bases and J 1 base, leaving 10 bases between the germline ends. Germline V gives CDR1 LGHNT, CDR2 FRNRAP. The CDR3 loop is CASGLTTRTDTQYF. CDR3 bases: TGTGCTAGTGGTCTGACTACCCGCACAGATACGCAGTATTTT. The full variable domain, rest sourced from reference TRBV12-5 and TRBJ2-3, is DARVTQTPRHKVTEMGQEVTMRCQPILGHNTVFWYRQTMMQGLELLAYFRNRAPLDDSGMPKDRFSAEMPDATLATLKIQPSEPRDSAVYFCASGLTTRTDTQYFGPGTRLTVL.

This clonotype was picked up many times. The CDR3 loop reads CASRREAADTQYF. The CDR3, as DNA: TGTGCCAGCAGGCGGGAAGCGGCAGATACGCAGTATTTT. V is TRBV2 and J is TRBJ2-3; maybe TRBD2 (6 bases). Germline CDR1 and CDR2: SNHLY and FYNNEI. The CDR3 spans 13 residues. The V end was cut by 6 bases, the J end by 4 bases, with 11 bases between.

The chain has TRBV5-1 and TRBJ1-1; no firm D call. The CDR3 extends over 13 amino acids. V was cut by 4 bases and J by 2 bases, with 9 bases left in between. The germline V gene has CDR1 SGHRS and CDR2 YFSETQ. DNA of the CDR3: TGCGCCAGCAGCCACTTCGGTAACACTGAAGCTTTCTTT. Translated: CASSHFGNTEAFF. Complete variable domain (other parts from reference TRBV5-1 and TRBJ1-1): KAGVTQTPRYLIKTRGQQVTLSCSPISGHRSVSWYQQTPGQGLQFLFEYFSETQRNKGNFPGRFSGRQFSNSRSEMNVSTLELGDSALYLCASSHFGNTEAFFGQGTRLTVV.

This clonotype came up many times. This chain uses TRBV2 with TRBJ1-4; no clear D gene. Trimming took off 3 bases at V and 11 bases at J, with 13 bases between the two ends. This CDR3 is built from 13 residues. CDR1 is SNHLY, CDR2 FYNNEI, per germline. Here the CDR3 reads CASSDGPGVKLFF. In DNA form, the CDR3 reads TGTGCCAGCAGTGACGGTCCAGGTGTGAAACTGTTTTTT.

The V gene is TRBV5-5, the J gene TRBJ2-1, with D tentatively TRBD1 or TRBD2 (5 bases each). With 2 bases removed from V and 6 bases from J, the gap between germline ends came to 12 bases. Germline values: CDR1 SGHKS, CDR2 YYEKEE (reference sequence). This CDR3 comprises 14 residues. The CDR3 sequence: CASSLWGTINEQFF. CDR3 DNA sequence: TGTGCCAGCAGCTTATGGGGGACCATCAATGAGCAGTTCTTC.

This clonotype was seen only once. The gene calls are TRBV18 and TRBJ1-4; the D gene is possibly TRBD1 (6 bases). This CDR3 is 14 amino acids long. V lost 3 bases to trimming and J lost 4 bases, with 9 bases between them. Germline V gene data show CDR1 as KGHSH and CDR2 as LQKENI. This CDR3 reads CASSPLQGNEKLFF. DNA of the CDR3: TGTGCCAGCTCACCTCTACAGGGTAATGAAAAACTGTTTTTT. The full variable domain, completed using reference TRBV18 and TRBJ1-4, is NAGVMQNPRHLVRRRGQEARLRCSPMKGHSHVYWYRQLPEEGLKFMVYLQKENIIDESGMPKERFSAEFPKEGPSILRIQQVVRGDSAAYFCASSPLQGNEKLFFGSGTQLSVL.

The table lists this clonotype with a few counts. The rearrangement uses TRBV28 and TRBJ2-1, with D possibly being TRBD1 (6 bases). Trimming removed 5 bases at V and 4 bases at J, with 18 bases between. From germline, CDR1 is MDHEN and CDR2 SYDVKM. CDR3 length: 16 residues. CDR3: CASSLKDSNSYNEQFF. CDR3 DNA sequence: TGTGCCAGCAGTCTCAAGGACAGCAATTCTTACAATGAGCAGTTCTTC.

This clonotype was detected a few times. This chain uses TRBV7-9 with TRBJ2-3, with 8 positions matching TRBD1. Per the germline V gene, CDR1 is SEHNR and CDR2 is FQNEAQ (reference sequence). The J segment lost 4 bases and the V segment lost 5 bases, leaving 8 bases of the junction unmatched. The CDR3 extends over 15 amino acids. Written as DNA, the CDR3 is TGTGCCAGCAGCCCTGGACAGGGTCCCGCAGATACGCAGTATTTT. As protein: CASSPGQGPADTQYF.

This clonotype was recorded at least ten times. The chain links TRBV10-3 to TRBJ2-1; D might be TRBD2 (5 bases). The CDR3 has 18 residues. V lost 4 bases, J lost 2 bases, and 21 bases lay in between. Germline V gene data show CDR1 as ENHRY and CDR2 as SYGVKD. In DNA, the CDR3 is TGTGCCATCAGTGGAACCCGCCGGACTGGCAGTGCCTACAATGAGCAGTTCTTC. Translation: CAISGTRRTGSAYNEQFF.

This clonotype showed up many times. The chain carries TRBV12-5 and TRBJ1-6; D is ambiguous. The V and J ends lost 4 bases and 0 bases respectively, with 19 bases between them. Germline CDR1 is LGHNT and CDR2 is FRNRAP. The CDR3 is 19 amino acids. CDR3 in DNA: TGTGCTAGTGGTTCGGGTTTGTTATTCCCCCGCTCCTATAATTCACCCCTCCACTTT. Its protein is CASGSGLLFPRSYNSPLHF. The complete variable domain, with remaining parts taken from reference TRBV12-5 and TRBJ1-6, reads DARVTQTPRHKVTEMGQEVTMRCQPILGHNTVFWYRQTMMQGLELLAYFRNRAPLDDSGMPKDRFSAEMPDATLATLKIQPSEPRDSAVYFCASGSGLLFPRSYNSPLHFGNGTRLTVT.

The chain combines TRBV20-1 with TRBJ2-7, with 11 bases aligning to TRBD1. Germline loops: CDR1 DFQATT, CDR2 SNEGSKA (reference sequence). V lost 0 bases to trimming and J lost 1 base; unmatched junction nucleotides: 8. This CDR3 contains 17 residues. The CDR3 reads CSARDFLGQGESYEQYF. The CDR3 bases are TGCAGTGCTAGAGATTTTCTGGGACAGGGGGAGTCCTACGAGCAGTACTTC.